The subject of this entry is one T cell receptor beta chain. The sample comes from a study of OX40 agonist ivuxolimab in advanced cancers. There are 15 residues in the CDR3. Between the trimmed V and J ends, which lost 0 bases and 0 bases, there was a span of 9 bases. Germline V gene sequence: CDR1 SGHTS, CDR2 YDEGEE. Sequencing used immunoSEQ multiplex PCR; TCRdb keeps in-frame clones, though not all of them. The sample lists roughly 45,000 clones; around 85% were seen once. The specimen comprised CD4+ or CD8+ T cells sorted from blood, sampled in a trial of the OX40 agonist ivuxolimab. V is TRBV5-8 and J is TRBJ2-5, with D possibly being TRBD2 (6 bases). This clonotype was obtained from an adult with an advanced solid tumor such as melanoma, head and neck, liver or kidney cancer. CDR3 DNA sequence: TGTGCCAGCAGCTTGGAGGGGACTTACCAAGAGACCCAGTACTTC. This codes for CASSLEGTYQETQYF.